The T cell receptor (beta chain) described here comes from a study of beta chain features in type 1 diabetes. J was trimmed by 1 base and V by 4 bases; bases with no gene match: 4. CDR1 SGHRS and CDR2 YFSETQ come from the germline V gene. This CDR3 has 16 amino acids. As to this clone: Its antigen is undetermined.

Isolated RNA was reverse transcribed in full, so expressed TCRB transcripts were sequenced. Samples of naive, central memory and regulatory T cells yielded a mean of about 3.4 million reads. Data came from immunoSEQ multiplex PCR; TCRdb stores just in-frame clones and leaves some out. The table has 100,000 to 150,000 clones, approximately 10% seen once. Whole-study findings and limits: When VDJ junctions were examined, type 1 diabetes patients showed fewer insertions and more deletions. PCR could preferentially amplify shorter templates, alike in patients and controls. Type 1 diabetes patients had moderately but significantly shorter TCRB CDR3s in all four CD4+ subsets.

Sampling consisted of one heparinised blood draw per donor, averaging around 100 mL. The chain has TRBV5-1 and TRBJ2-5, with 13 bases identical to TRBD2. The receptor was derived from a man in his thirties or forties with type 1 diabetes. The source material was central memory CD4+ T cells from blood. CDR3 DNA: TGCGCCAGCAGCGTTAGACTAGCGGGGGGCCAAGAGACCCAGTACTTC. It specifies CASSVRLAGGQETQYF.